Presented here are 13 T cell receptor beta chains from one specimen sequenced in a study of beta chain features in type 1 diabetes. Whole-study results and caveats: Patients with Type 1 diabetes showed moderately but significantly shorter TCRB CDR3s in all four CD4+ subsets.

Their antigen targets remain unknown. Expressed TCRB transcripts were sequenced because the isolated RNA had all been reverse transcribed beforehand. Libraries were prepared by immunoSEQ multiplex PCR; TCRdb keeps only in-frame clonotypes and omits some of them. The sample contains approximately 240,000 clones, 16% of which appear only once. The sample was naive CD4+ T cells from blood. These receptors were taken from a man younger than 45 with type 1 diabetes.

This chain links TRBV30 with TRBJ1-5; TRBD1 matches at 8 bases. This CDR3 region has 15 residues. V trimming: 4 bases; J trimming: 2 bases; junction bases outside the gene matches: 7. Germline V lookup: CDR1 GTSNPN, CDR2 SVGIG (reference sequence). The CDR3 protein is CAWTLSTGGNQPQHF. In DNA form, the CDR3 reads TGTGCCTGGACCCTTTCGACAGGGGGCAATCAGCCCCAGCATTTT.

This clone appeared a few times. Here the CDR3 reads CASSTAEGADTQYF. The CDR3, as DNA: TGCGCCAGCAGCACCGCGGAAGGCGCAGATACGCAGTATTTT. This chain joins TRBV5-1 and TRBJ2-3; D uncertain. The germline V and J ends were trimmed by 4 bases and 4 bases, with 13 bases remaining between them. This CDR3 has 14 residues. CDR1 is SGHRS, CDR2 YFSETQ, per germline.

In this sample, this clone turned up a few times. The chain couples TRBV5-1 to TRBJ1-2; D gene uncertain. Germline V lookup: CDR1 SGHRS, CDR2 YFSETQ. Trimming stripped 4 bases from V and 7 bases from J, with 14 bases between. CDR3 length: 13 amino acids. CDR3 protein: CASSHNGESGYTF. The CDR3, as DNA: TGCGCCAGCAGCCACAATGGGGAGAGTGGCTACACCTTC.

This chain joins TRBV30 and TRBJ2-3, with D possibly being TRBD2 (5 bases). CDR1 and CDR2 (germline): GTSNPN, SVGIG (reference sequence). With 5 bases removed from V and 1 base from J, the gap between germline ends came to 13 bases. The CDR3 is 14 residues long. The CDR3 nucleotides read TGTGCCTGGGTCGAGTGGCGGGGCACAGATACGCAGTATTTT. Its translation is CAWVEWRGTDTQYF.

This clone was seen more than once but under ten times. CDR3 amino acids: CASSASGSSYNEQFF. The CDR3 DNA reads TGTGCCAGCAGTGCTAGCGGGAGTTCCTACAATGAGCAGTTCTTC. This rearrangement joins TRBV25-1 to TRBJ2-1, with 10 bases matching TRBD2. Losses at the gene ends were 4 bases for V and 1 base for J; bases not matched to a gene: 1. The CDR3 covers 15 residues. From germline, CDR1 is MGHDK and CDR2 SYGVNS.

The CDR3 nucleotides read TGTGCCTGGAGTGTCATCGGGAGCCTAGGCACCGGGGAGCTGTTTTTT. Its translation is CAWSVIGSLGTGELFF. This rearrangement joins TRBV30 to TRBJ2-2; the D gene is possibly TRBD2 (6 bases). From germline, CDR1 is GTSNPN and CDR2 SVGIG (reference sequence). The CDR3 extends over 16 amino acids. Deletions cut 0 bases from V and 4 bases from J, with 15 bases between. Together with reference TRBV30 and TRBJ2-2, the CDR3 gives the full variable domain: SQTIHQWPATLVQPVGSPLSLECTVEGTSNPNLYWYRQAAGRGLQLLFYSVGIGQISSEVPQNLSASRPQDRQFILSSKKLLLSDSGFYLCAWSVIGSLGTGELFFGEGSRLTVL.

This clone has only a few counts. The rearrangement joins TRBV30 to TRBJ1-1; 8 bases fit TRBD1. Unmatched junction bases numbered 4, after V lost 2 bases and J lost 5 bases. The CDR3 is made up of 13 amino acids. CDR1 GTSNPN and CDR2 SVGIG come from the germline V gene (reference sequence). The CDR3 reads CAWSSDRGTEAFF. The CDR3 bases are TGTGCCTGGAGTTCCGACAGGGGTACTGAAGCTTTCTTT.

This clone was counted a few times. V usage is TRBV9 and J usage is TRBJ2-1; 10 nucleotides agree with TRBD2. The trim removed 1 base at V and 6 bases at J, leaving 7 bases unmatched. In germline, CDR1 is SGDLS, CDR2 YYNGEE. The length of the CDR3 is 16 residues. The CDR3: CASSVLAGDIINEQFF. CDR3 DNA: TGTGCCAGCAGCGTACTAGCGGGAGACATTATCAATGAGCAGTTCTTC.

The rearrangement links TRBV29-1 to TRBJ2-7; D might be TRBD1 (6 bases). Germline V lookup: CDR1 SQVTM, CDR2 ANQGSEA. There are 12 residues in the CDR3. Trimming stripped 5 bases from V and 6 bases from J, with 14 bases between. CDR3 in amino acids: CSVYRDGSEQYF. The CDR3, as DNA: TGCAGCGTTTACAGGGATGGCTCCGAGCAGTACTTC.

This clone has more than one count but fewer than ten. The chain employs TRBV10-3 and TRBJ1-2; the D gene is possibly TRBD1 (6 bases). CDR3 length equals 16 residues. V was pared by 4 bases and J by 0 bases, with 15 bases between. The germline gives CDR1 ENHRY, CDR2 SYGVKD. CDR3 nucleotide sequence: TGTGCCATCAGTGGGGTACCGGGACAATCTAACTATGGCTACACCTTC. Translation: CAISGVPGQSNYGYTF.

The chain is built from TRBV2 and TRBJ2-1; D is ambiguous. Trimming stripped 7 bases from V and 3 bases from J, with 4 bases between. Germline V gives CDR1 SNHLY, CDR2 FYNNEI. This CDR3 is 11 amino acids long. Here the CDR3 DNA reads TGTGCCAGCAACTACTACAATGAGCAGTTCTTC. It codes for CASNYYNEQFF.

This sequence joins TRBV5-4 and TRBJ2-1; 7 positions match TRBD2. Germline V gene sequence: CDR1 SGHNT, CDR2 YYREEE (reference sequence). The CDR3 has 13 amino acids. V dropped 3 bases and J dropped 13; count of bases not matched to a gene: 10. The chain's CDR3 is CASSSTGTNNQFF. The DNA for the CDR3 is TGTGCCAGCAGCTCTACCGGGACTAATAATCAGTTCTTC.

The gene calls are TRBV11-2 and TRBJ2-1, with D uncertain. The CDR3 length is 14 residues. Germline V gene sequence: CDR1 SGHAT, CDR2 FQNNGV. V was trimmed by 5 bases and J by 3 bases, leaving 11 bases between them. DNA of the CDR3: TGTGCCAGCAGCCTCAGACGGAGCTACAATGAGCAGTTCTTC. Its translation is CASSLRRSYNEQFF.